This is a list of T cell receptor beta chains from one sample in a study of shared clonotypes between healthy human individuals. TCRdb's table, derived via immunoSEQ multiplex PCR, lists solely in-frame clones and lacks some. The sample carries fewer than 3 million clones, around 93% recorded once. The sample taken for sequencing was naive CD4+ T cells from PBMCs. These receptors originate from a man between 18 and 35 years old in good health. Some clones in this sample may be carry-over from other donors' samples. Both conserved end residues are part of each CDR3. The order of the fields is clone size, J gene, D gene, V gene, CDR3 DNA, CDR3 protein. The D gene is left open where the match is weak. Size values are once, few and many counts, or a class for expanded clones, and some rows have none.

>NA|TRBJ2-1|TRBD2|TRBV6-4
TGTGCCAGCAGTGTGGAGCGGGAGATGGGGGAGCAGTTCTTC
CASSVEREMGEQFF
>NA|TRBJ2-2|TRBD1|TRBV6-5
TGTGCCAGCAGGGACAGGGGGAAAATCGGGGAGCTGTTTTTT
CASRDRGKIGELFF
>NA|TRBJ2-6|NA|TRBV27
TGTGCCAGCAGTTTAACCCGTCCGGGGGCCAACGTCCTGACTTTC
CASSLTRPGANVLTF
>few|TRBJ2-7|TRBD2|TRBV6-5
TGTGCCAGCAGACGTACTAGCGCCCTTGCCGAGCAGTACTTC
CASRRTSALAEQYF
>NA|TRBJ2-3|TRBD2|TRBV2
TGTGCCAGCAGTGTGGGGCCGGCGGGGGGAGATACGCAGTATTTT
CASSVGPAGGDTQYF
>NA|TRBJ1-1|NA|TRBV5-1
TGCGCCAGCAGCCTGGCTCGAGACAGGAACACTGAAGCTTTCTTT
CASSLARDRNTEAFF
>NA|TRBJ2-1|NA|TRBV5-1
TGCGCCAGCAGCTTGGGAGGGCGGGGAGAAATTTACAATGAGCAGTTCTTC
CASSLGGRGEIYNEQFF
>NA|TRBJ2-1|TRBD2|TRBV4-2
TGTGCCAGCAGCCGGGTAGCGGGAGGGATATACAATGAGCAGTTCTTC
CASSRVAGGIYNEQFF
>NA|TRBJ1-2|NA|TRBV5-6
TGTGCCAGCAGCTTGGACCCAGGTGATATCATGGGCTACACCTTC
CASSLDPGDIMGYTF
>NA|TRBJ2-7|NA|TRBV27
TGTGCCAGCCGTACCCTCCAGGGAATGGGCTACGAGCAGTACTTC
CASRTLQGMGYEQYF
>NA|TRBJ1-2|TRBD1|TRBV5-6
TGTGCCAGCAGCCCCGACCGTAACAGGGGCGGTGGCTACACCTTC
CASSPDRNRGGGYTF
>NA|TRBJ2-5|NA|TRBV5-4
TGTGCCAGCCCCTGGGGAGAGACCCAGTACTTC
CASPWGETQYF
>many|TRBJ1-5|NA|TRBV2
TGTGCCAGCACCCCGACCTCCCCCAGCGCGCAGCCCCAGCATTTT
CASTPTSPSAQPQHF
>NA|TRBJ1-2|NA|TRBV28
TGTGCCAGCAGTTTACACAGCAACTATGGCTACACCTTC
CASSLHSNYGYTF
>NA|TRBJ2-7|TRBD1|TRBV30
TGTGCCTGGGGGACAGGGGATCTCGAGCAGTACTTC
CAWGTGDLEQYF
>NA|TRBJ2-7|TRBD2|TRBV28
TGTGCCAGCAGTCCTTCTTTCGGGACTAGCGGCCACCCCTACGAGCAGTACTTC
CASSPSFGTSGHPYEQYF
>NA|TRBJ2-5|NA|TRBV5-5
TGTGCCAGCAGCTTTGCAACGGGCCTCTGGGAAGAGACCCAGTACTTC
CASSFATGLWEETQYF
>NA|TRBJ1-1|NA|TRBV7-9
TGTGCCAGCAGCTTAGGTCGGGAATACACTGAAGCTTTCTTT
CASSLGREYTEAFF
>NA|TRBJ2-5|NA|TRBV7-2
TGTGCCAGCAGCTTAGCGGGACCCGGAGAGACCCAGTACTTC
CASSLAGPGETQYF
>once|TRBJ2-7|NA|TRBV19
TGTGCCAGTAGTATTCAGTCCGACTCCTACGAGCAGTACTTC
CASSIQSDSYEQYF
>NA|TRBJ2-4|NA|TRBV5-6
TGTGCCAGCAGCTCGAGGGGCACAGGACAAAACATTCAGTACTTC
CASSSRGTGQNIQYF
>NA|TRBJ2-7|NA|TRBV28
TGTGCCAGCAGTCTTAGAGGACTACTTTGGAAGTCGGACTTC
CASSLRGLLWKSDF
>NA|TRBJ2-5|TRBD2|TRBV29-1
TGCAGCGTGCAAAACTGGGCGGGAGGAGAGACCCAGTACTTC
CSVQNWAGGETQYF
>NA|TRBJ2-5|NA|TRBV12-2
TGTGCAAGTCGCTCAGGGCCTAGGGGGAAAAGAGAGACCCAGTACTTC
CASRSGPRGKRETQYF
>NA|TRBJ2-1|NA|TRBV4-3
TGCGCCAGCAGCCCCCTAGGGGGTCCTAGCTGGAATGAGCAGTTCTTC
CASSPLGGPSWNEQFF
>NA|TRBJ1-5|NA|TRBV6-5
TGTGCCAGCAGAGGGGGTCGGGACCAGCCCCAGCATTTT
CASRGGRDQPQHF
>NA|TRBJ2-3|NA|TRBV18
TGTGCCAGCTCACCACCCCAGGGGACAGATACGCAGTATTTT
CASSPPQGTDTQYF
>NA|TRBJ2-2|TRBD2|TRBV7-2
TGTGCCAGCGGCGGGAGAAATACCGGGGAGCTGTTTTTT
CASGGRNTGELFF
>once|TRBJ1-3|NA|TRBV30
TGTGCCTGGAGGGAAACAGGGGGAAACACCATATATTTT
CAWRETGGNTIYF
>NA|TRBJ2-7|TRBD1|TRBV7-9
TGTGCCAGCAGCGGATGGACAGGGACCTACGAGCAGTACTTC
CASSGWTGTYEQYF
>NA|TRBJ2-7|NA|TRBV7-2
TGTGCCAGCAGCCCGGGCCCGAGGGGGTCCTACGAGCAGTACTTC
CASSPGPRGSYEQYF
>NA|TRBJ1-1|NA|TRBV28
TGTGCCAGCAGTACCCGGAGCCCCGCTGAAGCTTTCTTT
CASSTRSPAEAFF